This T cell receptor (beta chain) was obtained from a study of blood T cell repertoires in COVID-19. Remarks on this clone: Additional DNA sequences in this sample encode the identical CDR3.

Authors' methods: Nucleated cell number was recorded as an estimate derived from reference gene primer amplification. Method: immunoSEQ multiplex PCR; TCRdb's copy keeps in-frame clones and lacks some. The DNA gave D and trimming, while V, J and clone size come from that table. There are around 60,000 clones in the sample; 90% occur only once, and just under 8.5% lies in the top ten. The CDR3 runs 14 residues. The germline V gene has CDR1 LGHDT and CDR2 YNNKEL (reference sequence). After removal of 4 bases from V and 2 bases from J, the junction contained 1 base not matched to a gene. Material for sequencing was peripheral blood. This clonotype was obtained from a human donor with active COVID-19. The donor label of this sample is uncertain. The chain employs TRBV3-1 (or the pseudogene TRBV3-2) and TRBJ2-3, with 9 bases identical to TRBD2. CDR3 region: CASSRLADTDTQYF. The CDR3 nucleotides read TGTGCCAGCAGCCGACTAGCGGACACAGATACGCAGTATTTT.